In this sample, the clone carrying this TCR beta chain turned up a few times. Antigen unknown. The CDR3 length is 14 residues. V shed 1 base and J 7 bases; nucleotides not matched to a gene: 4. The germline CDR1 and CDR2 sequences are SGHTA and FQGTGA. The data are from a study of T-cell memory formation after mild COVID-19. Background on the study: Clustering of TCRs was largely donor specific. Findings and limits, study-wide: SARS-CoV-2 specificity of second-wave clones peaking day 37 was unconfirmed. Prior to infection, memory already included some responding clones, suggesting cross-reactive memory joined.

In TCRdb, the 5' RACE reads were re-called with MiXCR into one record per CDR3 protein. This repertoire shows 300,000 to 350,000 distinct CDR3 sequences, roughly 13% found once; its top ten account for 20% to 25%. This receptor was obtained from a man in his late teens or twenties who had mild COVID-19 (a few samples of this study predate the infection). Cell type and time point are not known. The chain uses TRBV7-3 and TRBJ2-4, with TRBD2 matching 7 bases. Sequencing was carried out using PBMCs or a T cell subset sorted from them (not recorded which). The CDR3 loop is CASSLNAGENIQYF. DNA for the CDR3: TGTGCCAGCAGCTTAAACGCGGGAGAGAACATTCAGTACTTC.